This T cell receptor (beta chain) was sequenced for a study of cytomegalovirus exposure and HLA in healthy donors. The study, taken as a whole, reports: Presence/absence results assume similar sequencing depth per donor, which may not hold. A later analysis linked a missense variant in DCLRE1C to the trimming of TCR beta V and J genes. Later analysis reportedly placed an Asian-associated ancestry cluster below the roughly 680-donor mean in N-insertions. Earlier analysis looked at TCR beta V segments, and most were productive about 87% or about 30% of the time.

The PCR contained 60 Vbeta and 13 Jbeta primers. Data came from immunoSEQ multiplex PCR; TCRdb stores just in-frame clones and leaves some out. The sample yields 190,000 or so clones, less than 90% seen once. In the case of this clone: What it binds is not known.

V gave up 5 bases and J gave up 5 bases, with 18 bases separating them. The CDR3 consists of 15 residues. Germline CDR1 and CDR2: MNHEY and SVGAGI. The chain employs TRBV6-5 and TRBJ1-1, with D unclear. This receptor was obtained from a man over 45 in good health and CMV-seronegative. Sequencing was done on a sample of PBMCs. CDR3: CASSTSGKSWTEAFF. The CDR3 DNA follows: TGTGCCAGCAGTACCTCAGGAAAGTCGTGGACTGAAGCTTTCTTT.